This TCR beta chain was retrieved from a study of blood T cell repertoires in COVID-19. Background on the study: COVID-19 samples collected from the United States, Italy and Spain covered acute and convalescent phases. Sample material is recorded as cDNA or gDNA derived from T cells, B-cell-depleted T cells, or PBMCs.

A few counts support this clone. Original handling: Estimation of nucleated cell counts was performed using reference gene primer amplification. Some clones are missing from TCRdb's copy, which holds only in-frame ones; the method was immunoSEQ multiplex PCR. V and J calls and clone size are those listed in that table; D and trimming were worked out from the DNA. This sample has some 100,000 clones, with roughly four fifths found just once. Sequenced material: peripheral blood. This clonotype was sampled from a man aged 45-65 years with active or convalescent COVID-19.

The CDR3 spells CASSILKVTGGGETQYF. CDR3 sequence (DNA): TGTGCCAGCAGCATACTGAAAGTGACAGGGGGCGGAGAGACCCAGTACTTC. The genes are TRBV5-6 and TRBJ2-5; 10 nucleotides match TRBD1. In germline, CDR1 is SGHDT, CDR2 YYEEEE. CDR3 length: 17 amino acids. J lost 4 bases, V lost 4 bases, and 13 bases had no gene match.